The next 20 T cell receptor beta chains were all read from a single sample in a study of cytomegalovirus exposure and HLA in healthy donors (dated 2017 in TCRdb). Preparation of the library involved the immunoSEQ multiplex PCR assay. TCRdb's version of the immuneACCESS table is confined to in-frame rearrangements and falls short of the full clone set. An unresolved V gene accounts for under half of the shortfall where checked; the remainder is of unknown origin. In this sample the table shows roughly 120,000 clones, 70% to 90% of which occur a single time. The ten biggest clones cover around 1.9% of the sample. The sequenced material came from PBMCs. These receptors all come from a woman under 40 in good health and CMV-seronegative.

In DNA, the CDR3 is TGTGCCAGCAGCTTCGGACTAGCGGGGGACTACAATGAGCAGTTCTTC. This encodes CASSFGLAGDYNEQFF. The chain combines TRBV7-3 with TRBJ2-1, with 13 bases lining up with TRBD2. The germline V gene has CDR1 SGHTA and CDR2 FQGTGA. The J segment lost 3 bases and the V segment lost 3 bases, leaving 2 bases of the junction unmatched. The CDR3 runs to 16 residues.

This chain joins TRBV7-2 and TRBJ1-3, with TRBD1 identical over 11 bases. The CDR3 covers 17 residues. J gave up 3 bases and V 1 base, and 5 bases lay outside the gene matches. The germline CDR1 and CDR2 sequences are SGHTA and FQGNSA. CDR3 nucleotide sequence: TGTGCCAGCAGCTTAGGAGGACAGGGGGCGGGTGGAAACACCATATATTTT. It specifies CASSLGGQGAGGNTIYF.

The chain has TRBV6-4 and TRBJ2-2; 10 bases map to TRBD1. Germline loops: CDR1 MRHNA, CDR2 SNTAGT. V trimming: 1 base; J trimming: 3 bases; junction bases outside the gene matches: 8. This CDR3 is built from 18 residues. This CDR3 is CASSDFGRTGGDTGELFF. DNA for the CDR3: TGTGCCAGCAGTGACTTCGGGAGGACAGGGGGTGACACCGGGGAGCTGTTTTTT.

With respect to this clone: Compared with germline, one end of the junction differs, possibly owing to a read error. The chain joins TRBV30 to TRBJ2-3; 13 positions agree with TRBD2. Germline V gene sequence: CDR1 GTSNPN, CDR2 SVGIG (reference sequence). The CDR3 is 14 amino acids. Here the CDR3 reads CAWTSGSSTDTQYF. The CDR3 DNA reads as TGTGCGTGGACTAGCGGGAGTAGCACAGATACGCAGTATTTT.

The chain is built from TRBV6-6 and TRBJ1-4; no clear D gene. From germline, CDR1 is MNHNY and CDR2 SVGAGI (reference sequence). The germline V and J ends were trimmed by 8 bases and 1 base, with 8 bases remaining between them. The CDR3 has 13 amino acids. The CDR3 coding sequence is TGTGCCAGCCGAGGTGGAACTAATGAAAAACTGTTTTTT. Its translation is CASRGGTNEKLFF.

Written as DNA, the CDR3 is TGTGCCAGCAGTTATTTGACTGAAGATGGCTACACCTTC. It is translated as CASSYLTEDGYTF. This chain uses TRBV6-6 with TRBJ1-2; D unresolved. CDR1 MNHNY and CDR2 SVGAGI come from the germline V gene (reference sequence). Trimming removed 3 bases from V and 6 bases from J, with 11 bases in between. The CDR3 contains 13 residues.

V usage is TRBV27 and J usage is TRBJ2-1; possible D gene TRBD2, 6 bases. CDR3 length: 14 amino acids. Germline-derived CDR1 and CDR2 are MNHEY and SMNVEV (reference sequence). V lost 5 bases to trimming and J lost 2 bases, with 10 bases between them. CDR3 DNA sequence: TGTGCCAGCAGTCCCGGGGGTACCTACAATGAGCAGTTCTTC. This encodes CASSPGGTYNEQFF.

V usage is TRBV5-1 and J usage is TRBJ2-2, with D unresolved. V was trimmed by 0 bases and J by 6 bases, leaving 3 bases between them. The germline V gene has CDR1 SGHRS and CDR2 YFSETQ. This CDR3 has 12 amino acids. The DNA of the CDR3 is TGCGCCAGCAGCTTGGCTGCCGGGGAGCTGTTTTTT. Translating gives CASSLAAGELFF.

V and J are TRBV18 and TRBJ1-3; D unclear. Looked up from germline, CDR1 is KGHSH and CDR2 is LQKENI. Trimming took 2 bases from V and 0 from J, leaving 8 bases between them. The CDR3 loop spans 15 amino acids. CDR3 loop: CASSPVQLSGNTIYF. The CDR3 DNA follows: TGTGCCAGCTCACCAGTCCAACTCTCTGGAAACACCATATATTTT.

V gene TRBV2 combines with J gene TRBJ2-7; 9 bases line up with TRBD2. Germline values: CDR1 SNHLY, CDR2 FYNNEI. The V and J ends lost 7 bases and 5 bases, in that order; junction bases with no gene match: 12. The CDR3 is 15 residues long. The CDR3 reads CASILGGRGGDEQYF. CDR3 coding DNA: TGTGCCAGCATTCTCGGCGGGCGGGGGGGCGACGAGCAGTACTTC.

The genes are TRBV5-6 and TRBJ1-2; D might be TRBD1 (5 bases). Germline-derived CDR1 and CDR2 are SGHDT and YYEEEE. This CDR3 spans 16 amino acids. Trimming pared 1 base from V and 2 bases from J, leaving 15 bases between. CDR3 region: CASSLTPGGRNYGYTF. As DNA, the CDR3 is TGTGCCAGCAGCTTGACACCGGGGGGTAGGAACTATGGCTACACCTTC.

The rearrangement joins TRBV7-9 to TRBJ2-7, with D maybe TRBD2 (5 bases). The CDR3 contains 14 residues. The germline V gene encodes CDR1 SEHNR and CDR2 FQNEAQ (reference sequence). Trimming took 2 bases from V and 1 from J, leaving 9 bases between them. CDR3 protein: CASSLSRGSYEQYF. The CDR3 region has the DNA TGTGCCAGCAGCTTAAGTCGAGGGTCCTACGAGCAGTACTTC.

This clone has just a few counts. V usage is TRBV27 and J usage is TRBJ1-1, with 12 bases that match TRBD1. The junction had 7 bases not matched to a gene; V was cut back by 5 bases and J by 9 bases. The length of the CDR3 is 14 residues. The germline V gene encodes CDR1 MNHEY and CDR2 SMNVEV (reference sequence). CDR3 protein: CASSPPGQGAQAFF. CDR3 bases: TGTGCCAGCAGTCCACCGGGACAGGGGGCCCAAGCTTTCTTT.

This sequence joins TRBV19 and TRBJ2-7, with D possibly matching TRBD1 (5 bases). This CDR3 contains 16 residues. Germline-derived CDR1 and CDR2 are LNHDA and SQIVND (reference sequence). Trimming stripped 1 base from V and 1 base from J, with 14 bases between. CDR3 bases: TGTGCCAGTAGTATAGCTCCCCCAGACAGTTCCTACGAGCAGTACTTC. Its protein product is CASSIAPPDSSYEQYF.

Comment on this clone: The same CDR3 also results from other DNA sequences found in this sample. V and J are TRBV7-2 and TRBJ2-5; 14 bases align to TRBD2. The CDR3 totals 16 residues. V dropped 4 bases and J dropped 4; count of bases not matched to a gene: 5. The germline V gene has CDR1 SGHTA and CDR2 FQGNSA. The CDR3 region is CASSSRLAGGLETQYF. DNA of the CDR3: TGTGCCAGCAGCTCGCGACTAGCGGGGGGGCTAGAGACCCAGTACTTC.

The genes are TRBV19 and TRBJ1-1, with 9 bases matching TRBD1. The CDR3 covers 16 residues. Trimming cost V 5 bases and J 4 bases; bases outside gene matches: 11. Germline-derived CDR1 and CDR2 are LNHDA and SQIVND (reference sequence). DNA for the CDR3: TGTGCCAGTAGTTTTAGGACAGGGGAGAGGGGCACTGAAGCTTTCTTT. This codes for CASSFRTGERGTEAFF.

V and J are TRBV12-5 and TRBJ2-7; 8 bases line up with TRBD2. Germline V gene sequence: CDR1 LGHNT, CDR2 FRNRAP. Germline trimming cut 0 bases from V and 4 bases from J; bases unmatched to any gene: 5. CDR3 length equals 15 residues. For the CDR3, the DNA is TGTGCTAGTGGTTTGGTACTTAGCGGGGATTACGAGCAGTACTTC. Protein: CASGLVLSGDYEQYF.

In nucleotides, the CDR3 is TGTGCCAGCAGCTTGACCGGGGGAGAGACCCAGTACTTC. Translated: CASSLTGGETQYF. The V call is TRBV7-3, the J call TRBJ2-5; the D gene is possibly TRBD2 (6 bases). This CDR3 is 13 amino acids long. Between the trimmed V and J ends, which lost 3 bases and 4 bases, there was a span of 9 bases. The germline V gene encodes CDR1 SGHTA and CDR2 FQGTGA.

This chain connects TRBV18 to TRBJ1-2; unclear D gene. The V and J ends lost 5 bases and 8 bases respectively, with 12 bases between them. The CDR3 has 12 amino acids. The germline V gene has CDR1 KGHSH and CDR2 LQKENI. The CDR3 reads CASSSDVGGYTF. The CDR3 bases are TGTGCCAGCTCATCCGACGTGGGCGGCTACACCTTC.

The V call is TRBV6-1, the J call TRBJ2-7, with TRBD1 matching 8 bases. Germline trimming cut 1 base from V and 5 bases from J; bases unmatched to any gene: 7. This CDR3 is built from 15 residues. The germline V gene encodes CDR1 MNHNS and CDR2 SASEGT. CDR3 region: CASSEVQGAVDEQYF. For the CDR3, the DNA is TGTGCCAGCAGTGAAGTGCAGGGGGCTGTCGACGAGCAGTACTTC.